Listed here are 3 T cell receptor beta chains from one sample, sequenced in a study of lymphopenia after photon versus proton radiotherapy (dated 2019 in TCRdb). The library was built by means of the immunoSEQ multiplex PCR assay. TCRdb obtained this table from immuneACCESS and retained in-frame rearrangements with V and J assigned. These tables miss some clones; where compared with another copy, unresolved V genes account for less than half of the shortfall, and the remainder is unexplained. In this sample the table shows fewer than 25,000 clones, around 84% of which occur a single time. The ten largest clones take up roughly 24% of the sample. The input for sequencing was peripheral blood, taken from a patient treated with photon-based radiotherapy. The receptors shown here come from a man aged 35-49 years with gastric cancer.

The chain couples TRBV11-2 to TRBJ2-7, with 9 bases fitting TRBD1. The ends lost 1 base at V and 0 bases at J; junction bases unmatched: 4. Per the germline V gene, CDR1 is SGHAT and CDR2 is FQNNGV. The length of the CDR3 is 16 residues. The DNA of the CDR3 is TGTGCCAGCAGCTTAGGGACAGGGGATTCCTCCTACGAGCAGTACTTC. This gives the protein CASSLGTGDSSYEQYF.

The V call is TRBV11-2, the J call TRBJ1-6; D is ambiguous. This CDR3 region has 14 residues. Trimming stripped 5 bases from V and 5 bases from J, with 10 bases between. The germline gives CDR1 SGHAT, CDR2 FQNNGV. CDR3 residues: CASSRSGNNSPLHF. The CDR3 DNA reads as TGTGCCAGCAGCCGGTCCGGGAATAATTCACCCCTCCACTTT.

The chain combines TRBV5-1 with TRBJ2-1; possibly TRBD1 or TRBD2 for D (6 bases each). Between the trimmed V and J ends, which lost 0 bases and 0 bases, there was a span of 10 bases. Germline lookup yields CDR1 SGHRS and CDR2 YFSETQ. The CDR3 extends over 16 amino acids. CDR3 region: CASSLVSGASYNEQFF. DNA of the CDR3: TGCGCCAGCAGCTTGGTTTCGGGGGCCTCCTACAATGAGCAGTTCTTC.